This T cell receptor beta chain was identified during a study of cytomegalovirus exposure and HLA in healthy donors. General study results and limits: Reports described diagnosis of cytomegalovirus status by the classifier as highly specific and sensitive.

PCR amplification relied on 60 Vbeta primers (plus 13 Jbeta primers). Clones were sequenced by immunoSEQ multiplex PCR, and TCRdb holds only the in-frame ones, with some missing. The profile covers some 180,000 clones, with roughly 77% appearing a single time and about 2.1% taken by the ten largest. This clone was seen a single time. The antigen remains unidentified. The source of this sequence is a woman under 40 in good health and CMV-seronegative. The sample comprised PBMCs.

The CDR3 DNA sequence: TGCGCCAGCAGCTTGGACGGGACAGGCGGGTCGAACACTGAAGCTTTCTTT. Its protein product is CASSLDGTGGSNTEAFF. V and J are TRBV5-1 and TRBJ1-1, with 8 bases lining up with TRBD1. Germline CDR1 and CDR2: SGHRS and YFSETQ. With 0 bases clipped from V and 1 base from J, the junction kept 8 bases outside the gene matches. This CDR3 comprises 17 residues.